Presented here are 32 T cell receptor beta chains from one specimen sequenced in a study of blood T cell repertoires in COVID-19. Method: immunoSEQ multiplex PCR; TCRdb's copy keeps in-frame clones and lacks some. Here the sample spans about 280,000 clones, over 75% being singletons. The sequenced sample was peripheral blood. These TCRs come from a human donor in a cohort sampled during active COVID-19.

The rearrangement uses TRBV29-1 and TRBJ2-1; perhaps TRBD1 as D (5 bases). The CDR3 spans 13 residues. CDR1 and CDR2 (germline): SQVTM, ANQGSEA. V dropped 6 bases and J dropped 6 bases, with 15 bases sitting between them. CDR3 amino acids: CSVQKDSINEQFF. The CDR3 coding sequence is TGCAGCGTCCAAAAAGACAGCATCAATGAGCAGTTCTTC.

Only one count was recorded for this clone. The chain links TRBV6-6 to TRBJ2-3, with D possibly matching TRBD1 (6 bases). V gave up 8 bases and J gave up 3 bases, with 21 bases separating them. The CDR3 length is 16 residues. Germline CDR1 is MNHNY and CDR2 is SVGAGI (reference sequence). In DNA form, the CDR3 reads TGTGCCAGCGGCAAACAGGGCCTAGGTGGTACAGATACGCAGTATTTT. It translates to CASGKQGLGGTDTQYF.

The gene calls are TRBV18 and TRBJ1-1; D is possibly TRBD1 (5 bases). This CDR3 has 18 amino acids. With 6 bases removed from V and 3 bases from J, the gap between germline ends came to 26 bases. The germline V gene has CDR1 KGHSH and CDR2 LQKENI. The CDR3 protein is CASSREPGPTYGYTEAFF. CDR3 nucleotides: TGTGCCAGCTCTCGGGAGCCGGGACCAACCTACGGGTACACTGAAGCTTTCTTT.

This chain uses TRBV7-8 with TRBJ2-2, with 10 bases fitting TRBD1. CDR1 and CDR2 from the germline V gene are SGHVS and FQNEAQ. V lost 8 bases to trimming and J lost 7 bases; unmatched junction nucleotides: 7. The CDR3 covers 14 residues. CDR3 region: CASARQGAFGELFF. DNA for the CDR3: TGTGCCAGCGCTCGACAGGGGGCTTTCGGGGAGCTGTTTTTT.

The gene calls are TRBV3-1 (or the pseudogene TRBV3-2) and TRBJ2-5; 8 bases agree with TRBD1. This CDR3 is 17 amino acids long. V gave up 4 bases and J gave up 1 base; unmatched junction bases: 11. Germline CDR1 and CDR2: LGHDT and YNNKEL (reference sequence). CDR3 nucleotides: TGTGCCAGCAGCCGACTCCGGCAGACAGGGGCCCAAGAGACCCAGTACTTC. It encodes CASSRLRQTGAQETQYF.

This clone was recorded once. The rearrangement joins TRBV7-8 to TRBJ1-5, with 7 bases matching TRBD1. V was clipped by 5 bases and J by 4 bases; unmatched bases: 8. Germline loops: CDR1 SGHVS, CDR2 FQNEAQ. The CDR3 covers 15 residues. Here the CDR3 reads CASSPNEQGNQPQHF. The CDR3 bases are TGTGCCAGCAGCCCTAATGAACAGGGGAATCAGCCCCAGCATTTT.

The genes are TRBV6-2 or TRBV6-3 and TRBJ2-2; D perhaps matches TRBD2 (6 bases). The V end lost 6 bases, the J end lost 4 bases, and 18 bases lay between the germline ends. The CDR3 has 16 amino acids. The germline CDR1 and CDR2 sequences are MNHEY and SVGEGT. CDR3 sequence reads: CASSPTWGEFTGELFF. The CDR3 DNA reads TGTGCCAGCAGCCCGACTTGGGGGGAATTCACCGGGGAGCTGTTTTTT.

The chain couples TRBV18 to TRBJ2-7; the match to TRBD2 covers 7 bases. Germline lookup yields CDR1 KGHSH and CDR2 LQKENI. The CDR3 loop spans 15 amino acids. Losses at the gene ends were 6 bases for V and 3 bases for J; bases not matched to a gene: 11. In DNA, the CDR3 is TGTGCCAGCTCCGTCCGAGGGGCGGGAGTCTACGAGCAGTACTTC. Residues: CASSVRGAGVYEQYF.

This clone was seen just once. The chain links TRBV18 to TRBJ1-3; D possibly corresponds to TRBD1 (6 bases). From germline, CDR1 is KGHSH and CDR2 LQKENI. V was clipped by 0 bases and J by 6 bases, with 15 bases between them. This CDR3 contains 16 residues. CDR3 sequence reads: CASSPPSRDMANTIYF. DNA for the CDR3: TGTGCCAGCTCACCACCGTCCCGGGACATGGCAAACACCATATATTTT.

This chain connects TRBV12-3 or TRBV12-4 to TRBJ1-1; no definite D call. V was trimmed by 3 bases and J by 6 bases, leaving 8 bases between them. The CDR3 has 12 amino acids. CDR3 nucleotide sequence: TGTGCCAGCAGTTTGTGGGCCGCTGAAGCTTTCTTT. This translates into CASSLWAAEAFF.

The V and J genes are TRBV19 and TRBJ2-1; 7 nucleotides match TRBD2. In germline, CDR1 is LNHDA, CDR2 SQIVND (reference sequence). This CDR3 spans 17 amino acids. V trimming: 6 bases; J trimming: 6 bases; junction bases outside the gene matches: 17. CDR3 DNA sequence: TGTGCCAGTAGACGAACCCACGGACTAGACGATTTCAATGAGCAGTTCTTC. This sequence encodes CASRRTHGLDDFNEQFF. Filled out from reference TRBV19 and TRBJ2-1, the complete variable domain reads DGGITQSPKYLFRKEGQNVTLSCEQNLNHDAMYWYRQDPGQGLRLIYYSQIVNDFQKGDIAEGYSVSREKKESFPLTVTSAQKNPTAFYLCASRRTHGLDDFNEQFFGPGTRLTVL.

The chain joins TRBV24-1 to TRBJ2-7, with 7 bases that match TRBD1. The CDR3 runs 12 residues. Germline CDR1 reads KGHDR; CDR2 reads SFDVKD. Unmatched junction bases numbered 2, after V lost 7 bases and J lost 3 bases. The CDR3 reads CATSRDSYEQYF. For the CDR3, the DNA is TGTGCCACCAGCCGGGACAGCTACGAGCAGTACTTC.

The CDR3 protein is CASREAGRPYEQYF. The CDR3 nucleotides are TGTGCCAGCAGGGAGGCGGGCCGCCCCTACGAGCAGTACTTC. The chain joins TRBV6-6 to TRBJ2-7, with D maybe TRBD2 (5 bases). From germline, CDR1 is MNHNY and CDR2 SVGAGI (reference sequence). The CDR3 runs to 14 residues. V lost 6 bases, J lost 2 bases, and 14 bases lay in between.

The chain is built from TRBV7-2 and TRBJ2-7; D might be TRBD2 (5 bases). Germline V gene sequence: CDR1 SGHTA, CDR2 FQGNSA. This CDR3 spans 14 amino acids. V dropped 4 bases and J dropped 2 bases, with 12 bases sitting between them. CDR3 sequence (DNA): TGTGCCAGCAGCTCGGACTTCAATACCTACGAGCAGTACTTC. Amino acid sequence: CASSSDFNTYEQYF.

The chain recombines TRBV18 with TRBJ1-3; 9 bases fit TRBD1. Germline V gene sequence: CDR1 KGHSH, CDR2 LQKENI. This CDR3 comprises 14 residues. J was trimmed by 2 bases and V by 5 bases; bases with no gene match: 1. CDR3 in DNA: TGTGCCAGCTCAGACAGGGGGACTGGAAACACCATATATTTT. It codes for CASSDRGTGNTIYF.

CDR3 residues: CATSRDPGSINEKLFF. The CDR3 bases are TGTGCCACCAGCAGAGACCCGGGATCGATTAATGAAAAACTGTTTTTT. The rearrangement links TRBV15 to TRBJ1-4; the D is unclear. Per the germline V gene, CDR1 is LNHNV and CDR2 is YYDKDF (reference sequence). The CDR3 is 16 residues long. V gave up 0 bases and J gave up 4 bases, with 12 bases separating them.

The genes are TRBV28 and TRBJ1-5, with 7 bases identical to TRBD1. CDR1 and CDR2 from the germline V gene are MDHEN and SYDVKM. Losses at the gene ends were 5 bases for V and 6 bases for J; bases not matched to a gene: 1. The CDR3 has 12 residues. The CDR3 here is CASSDRVQPQHF. In nucleotides, the CDR3 is TGTGCCAGCAGTGACAGGGTTCAGCCCCAGCATTTT.

The rearrangement uses TRBV14 and TRBJ2-7; 10 positions agree with TRBD2. V dropped 5 bases and J dropped 3; count of bases not matched to a gene: 1. The germline CDR1 and CDR2 sequences are SGHDN and FVKESK. The CDR3 has 13 amino acids. CDR3: CASSWTSGYEQYF. The CDR3 region has the DNA TGTGCCAGCAGCTGGACTAGCGGCTACGAGCAGTACTTC.

The chain combines TRBV2 with TRBJ2-5; 8 positions match TRBD1. The trim removed 6 bases at V and 5 bases at J, leaving 2 bases unmatched. In germline, CDR1 is SNHLY, CDR2 FYNNEI. The CDR3 is made up of 12 amino acids. CDR3 DNA: TGTGCCAGCAGAGACAGGGGCGAGACCCAGTACTTC. This translates into CASRDRGETQYF. Combining the CDR3 with reference TRBV2 and TRBJ2-5 gives the whole variable domain EPEVTQTPSHQVTQMGQEVILRCVPISNHLYFYWYRQILGQKVEFLVSFYNNEISEKSEIFDDQFSVERPDGSNFTLKIRSTKLEDSAMYFCASRDRGETQYFGPGTRLLVL.

V gene TRBV19 combines with J gene TRBJ1-5; 9 nucleotides agree with TRBD1. The CDR3 contains 16 residues. V lost 4 bases and J lost 7; bases outside the gene matches: 11. CDR1 and CDR2 (germline): LNHDA, SQIVND (reference sequence). The CDR3 nucleotides are TGTGCCAGTAGTAGGACCGGGACAGGGAGTTTACAGCCCCAGCATTTT. Its translation: CASSRTGTGSLQPQHF.

The sample holds one count of this clone. The chain is built from TRBV27 and TRBJ2-2; 8 bases agree with TRBD1. Germline V CDR1 and CDR2: MNHEY, SMNVEV (reference sequence). The CDR3 length is 17 residues. Trimming removed 2 bases from V and 5 bases from J; junction bases left unmatched: 10. CDR3 residues: CASSLPTGTGRTGELFF. CDR3 nucleotides: TGTGCCAGCAGTTTACCAACTGGGACAGGACGAACCGGGGAGCTGTTTTTT.

The chain links TRBV25-1 to TRBJ2-1; D might be TRBD2 (5 bases). The germline V gene has CDR1 MGHDK and CDR2 SYGVNS. Trimming stripped 6 bases from V and 0 bases from J, with 15 bases between. This CDR3 comprises 16 residues. The CDR3 spells CASSYLTTRSYNEQFF. CDR3 nucleotide sequence: TGTGCCAGCAGCTACCTGACTACCCGCTCCTACAATGAGCAGTTCTTC.

The chain has TRBV5-6 and TRBJ2-2; 9 positions agree with TRBD2. The CDR3 has 14 amino acids. Germline CDR1 is SGHDT and CDR2 is YYEEEE. V was pared by 0 bases and J by 7 bases, with 1 base of the junction left unmatched. The CDR3 DNA reads TGTGCCAGCAGCTTGGGACTAGCGGACGGGGAGCTGTTTTTT. This sequence encodes CASSLGLADGELFF.

The chain joins TRBV29-1 to TRBJ2-5; D remains ambiguous. V lost 6 bases, J lost 4 bases, and 15 bases lay in between. The CDR3 runs 13 residues. Germline V gene lookup returns CDR1 SQVTM and CDR2 ANQGSEA. CDR3 protein: CSVIRVRGETQYF. DNA of the CDR3: TGCAGCGTCATCCGCGTTCGCGGAGAGACCCAGTACTTC.

This clone has just one count. V and J are TRBV9 and TRBJ2-7; TRBD2 matches 7 bases. This CDR3 has 14 residues. Looked up from germline, CDR1 is SGDLS and CDR2 is YYNGEE. V dropped 1 base and J dropped 8; count of bases not matched to a gene: 9. CDR3 coding DNA: TGTGCCAGCAGCGTATTGGGGGAGGGCGGGCAGCAGTACTTC. Its protein product is CASSVLGEGGQQYF.

This clone has ten or more counts. This CDR3 reads CASSQTGTGNQKLFF. Here the CDR3 DNA reads TGTGCCAGCAGTCAGACCGGGACAGGGAATCAAAAACTGTTTTTT. The chain carries TRBV2 and TRBJ1-4, with TRBD1 matching over 9 bases. Per germline, CDR1 SNHLY and CDR2 FYNNEI. The V segment lost 5 bases and the J segment 9 bases; nucleotides outside the gene matches: 10. CDR3 length equals 15 residues.

The chain uses TRBV30 and TRBJ2-1, with D tentatively TRBD2 (7 bases). The germline gives CDR1 GTSNPN, CDR2 SVGIG (reference sequence). This CDR3 is built from 15 residues. Trimming pared 6 bases from V and 5 bases from J, leaving 20 bases between. This chain's CDR3 is CACPEGGRNNNEQFF. CDR3 coding DNA: TGTGCCTGCCCCGAGGGGGGGCGCAACAACAATGAGCAGTTCTTC.

The genes are TRBV6-5 and TRBJ2-5; D possibly corresponds to TRBD1 (6 bases). The CDR3 has 15 residues. V lost 7 bases, J lost 0 bases, and 15 bases lay in between. The germline V gene encodes CDR1 MNHEY and CDR2 SVGAGI. CDR3 nucleotides: TGTGCCAGCACACGGACAGTCTCAAACCAAGAGACCCAGTACTTC. Translating gives CASTRTVSNQETQYF.

The chain is built from TRBV5-4 and TRBJ2-1; D uncertain. This CDR3 region has 16 residues. The V and J ends lost 0 bases and 0 bases respectively, with 10 bases between them. Germline V lookup: CDR1 SGHNT, CDR2 YYREEE (reference sequence). CDR3 sequence: CASSLAGLVSYNEQFF. The CDR3 DNA is TGTGCCAGCAGCTTGGCCGGTCTAGTCTCCTACAATGAGCAGTTCTTC.

V and J are TRBV7-3 and TRBJ2-7, with 11 positions matching TRBD2. V gave up 1 base and J gave up 2 bases; unmatched junction bases: 1. The CDR3 length is 15 residues. Looked up from germline, CDR1 is SGHTA and CDR2 is FQGTGA. The CDR3 spells CASSLIAGGPYEQYF. The CDR3 DNA reads as TGTGCCAGCAGCTTAATAGCGGGAGGGCCCTACGAGCAGTACTTC.

The chain is built from TRBV6-6 and TRBJ2-7, with D possibly being TRBD2 (5 bases). V dropped 2 bases and J dropped 1 base, with 15 bases sitting between them. Germline V gene sequence: CDR1 MNHNY, CDR2 SVGAGI (reference sequence). The CDR3 is made up of 16 amino acids. CDR3 amino acids: CASSYGSLEVSYEQYF. CDR3 DNA sequence: TGTGCCAGCAGTTACGGTTCCCTGGAGGTGTCCTACGAGCAGTACTTC.

V and J are TRBV7-9 and TRBJ2-2; weak D call: TRBD1 (6 bases). CDR3 length equals 14 residues. Deletions cut 3 bases from V and 6 bases from J, with 11 bases between. Germline CDR1 SEHNR, CDR2 FQNEAQ (reference sequence). The CDR3 region has the DNA TGTGCCAGCAGCTTTTTACAGGGACCCGGGGAGCTGTTTTTT. Its protein product is CASSFLQGPGELFF.